This passage covers 25 T cell receptor beta chains from one sample sequenced in a study of blood T cell repertoires in COVID-19. Clones were sequenced by immunoSEQ multiplex PCR, and TCRdb holds only the in-frame ones, with some missing. Of around 80,000 clones in the sample, about 90% were seen once. Sequencing was carried out using peripheral blood. The receptor set was obtained from an elderly woman with acute or convalescent COVID-19.

V usage is TRBV5-5 and J usage is TRBJ1-1; 10 bases agree with TRBD1. Germline V lookup: CDR1 SGHKS, CDR2 YYEKEE (reference sequence). J lost 5 bases, V lost 1 base, and 5 bases had no gene match. There are 15 residues in the CDR3. CDR3: CASSLIGQGDTEAFF. The CDR3 DNA is TGTGCCAGCAGCTTGATCGGACAGGGGGATACTGAAGCTTTCTTT.

The chain combines TRBV7-3 with TRBJ1-1, with 9 bases matching TRBD1. Trimming took 3 bases from V and 4 from J; bases not matched to a gene: 0. The CDR3 spans 13 residues. CDR1 is SGHTA, CDR2 FQGTGA, per germline. The CDR3, as DNA: TGTGCCAGCAGCTTGGGACAGGGCACTGAAGCTTTCTTT. Protein product: CASSLGQGTEAFF.

The rearrangement links TRBV2 to TRBJ2-2, with a possible D match to TRBD1 (5 bases). Germline V gives CDR1 SNHLY, CDR2 FYNNEI. The CDR3 spans 15 residues. Trimming shortened V by 6 bases and J by 0 bases, and 11 bases separated the two germline ends. The CDR3 nucleotides read TGTGCCAGCAGAGGGGCAGCCACGAACACCGGGGAGCTGTTTTTT. Protein: CASRGAATNTGELFF.

This sequence joins TRBV3-1 (or the pseudogene TRBV3-2) and TRBJ2-1; 12 positions agree with TRBD2. The CDR3 runs to 15 residues. Per the germline V gene, CDR1 is LGHDT and CDR2 is YNNKEL (reference sequence). The trim removed 4 bases at V and 7 bases at J, leaving 5 bases unmatched. The CDR3 reads CASSPGLAGKNEQFF. The CDR3 bases are TGTGCCAGCAGCCCCGGACTAGCGGGAAAAAATGAGCAGTTCTTC.

The V and J genes are TRBV3-1 (or the pseudogene TRBV3-2) and TRBJ2-5, with a weak D call TRBD2 (7 bases). From germline, CDR1 is LGHDT and CDR2 YNNKEL (reference sequence). The CDR3 spans 14 residues. V lost 2 bases to trimming and J lost 4 bases, with 11 bases between them. The CDR3 spells CASSQRGGAETQYF. CDR3 coding DNA: TGTGCCAGCAGCCAACGCGGGGGCGCAGAGACCCAGTACTTC.

The table lists this clone with a few counts. The chain combines TRBV6-5 with TRBJ2-7; the D gene is possibly TRBD1 (5 bases). Germline V CDR1 and CDR2: MNHEY, SVGAGI. The CDR3 totals 13 residues. The V end lost 6 bases, the J end lost 5 bases, and 14 bases lay between the germline ends. CDR3 sequence reads: CASRGPSPHEQYF. The CDR3 DNA reads TGTGCCAGCAGGGGGCCCTCTCCCCACGAGCAGTACTTC.

The V gene is TRBV6-5, the J gene TRBJ2-5; 11 bases map to TRBD2. This CDR3 spans 12 amino acids. Germline CDR1 reads MNHEY; CDR2 reads SVGAGI. J gave up 9 bases and V 6 bases, and 3 bases lay outside the gene matches. CDR3 coding DNA: TGTGCCAGCAGCAAGACTAGCGGGGCCCAGTACTTC. Translating gives CASSKTSGAQYF.

The gene calls are TRBV19 and TRBJ2-1, with TRBD2 matching 9 bases. Germline CDR1 LNHDA, CDR2 SQIVND (reference sequence). J gave up 4 bases and V 5 bases, and 18 bases lay outside the gene matches. CDR3 size: 19 residues. CDR3 bases: TGTGCCAGTAGTCCCCAACACACTATAAGCGGGGGGCCGTACAATGAGCAGTTCTTC. Protein sequence: CASSPQHTISGGPYNEQFF.

CDR3 region: CASSQDRVNQPQHF. CDR3 sequence (DNA): TGTGCCAGCAGCCAAGACAGGGTTAATCAGCCCCAGCATTTT. The chain links TRBV4-2 to TRBJ1-5, with D maybe TRBD1 (5 bases). The CDR3 contains 14 residues. The V gene lost 0 bases and the J gene lost 4 bases, with 7 bases spanning the gap. CDR1 LGHNA and CDR2 YNFKEQ come from the germline V gene.

The J gene is TRBJ2-4, the V gene TRBV6-1, with D unclear. The germline V and J ends were trimmed by 3 bases and 7 bases, with 16 bases remaining between them. Germline CDR1 and CDR2: MNHNS and SASEGT. This CDR3 contains 15 residues. The CDR3 coding sequence is TGTGCCAGCAGTGAGCGGCGACCCGTCGTCAACATTCAGTACTTC. Translation gives CASSERRPVVNIQYF.

The chain uses TRBV27 and TRBJ1-1; D uncertain. The germline gives CDR1 MNHEY, CDR2 SMNVEV (reference sequence). CDR3 length equals 13 residues. V lost 6 bases and J 1 base, leaving 9 bases between the germline ends. The CDR3 coding sequence is TGTGCCAGCAGCCGTAGTCCGAACACTGAAGCTTTCTTT. This sequence encodes CASSRSPNTEAFF.

CDR3: CASSGGTWLYF. CDR3 DNA: TGTGCCAGCAGTGGGGGGACTTGGTTATATTTT. The chain joins TRBV12-3 or TRBV12-4 to TRBJ1-3; TRBD1 is a possible D gene (5 bases). The CDR3 covers 11 residues. Trimming removed 5 bases at V and 14 bases at J, with 13 bases between.

The rearrangement uses TRBV30 and TRBJ2-7; TRBD2 agrees at 9 bases. This CDR3 region has 13 residues. The junction had 5 bases not matched to a gene; V was cut back by 3 bases and J by 5 bases. Germline V gives CDR1 GTSNPN, CDR2 SVGIG (reference sequence). The CDR3 DNA reads as TGTGCCTGGAGAGCGGGGGGACGCAACGAGCAGTACTTC. Its protein product is CAWRAGGRNEQYF.

This chain joins TRBV30 and TRBJ2-1, with TRBD2 identical over 8 bases. CDR3 length: 14 amino acids. V was pared by 3 bases and J by 2 bases, with 3 bases of the junction left unmatched. Germline V gene sequence: CDR1 GTSNPN, CDR2 SVGIG (reference sequence). CDR3 in DNA: TGTGCCTGGAGACCGGGGGGGGCCTACAATGAGCAGTTCTTC. This gives the protein CAWRPGGAYNEQFF.

V usage is TRBV7-9 and J usage is TRBJ1-1; D remains ambiguous. CDR1 is SEHNR and CDR2 is FQNEAQ in the germline V gene (reference sequence). The length of the CDR3 is 14 residues. V was clipped by 4 bases and J by 8 bases, with 17 bases between them. For the CDR3, the DNA is TGTGCCAGCAGCTCGGACGGATCCGGGAGGGAAGCTTTCTTT. Amino acids: CASSSDGSGREAFF. The variable domain in full, with the rest retrieved from reference TRBV7-9 and TRBJ1-1, is DTGVSQNPRHKITKRGQNVTFRCDPISEHNRLYWYRQTLGQGPEFLTYFQNEAQLEKSRLLSDRFSAERPKGSFSTLEIQRTEQGDSAMYLCASSSDGSGREAFFGQGTRLTVV.

The V and J genes are TRBV6-5 and TRBJ2-1; D perhaps matches TRBD1 (6 bases). The CDR3 runs to 14 residues. Trimming took off 7 bases at V and 8 bases at J, with 18 bases between the two ends. Germline CDR1 reads MNHEY; CDR2 reads SVGAGI. CDR3 in amino acids: CASNMGADGHEQFF. The CDR3, as DNA: TGTGCCAGCAATATGGGGGCTGACGGGCATGAGCAGTTCTTC.

The CDR3 sequence: CASSQGAGDTQYF. CDR3 nucleotides: TGTGCCAGCAGCCAGGGAGCCGGAGATACGCAGTATTTT. The chain employs TRBV3-1 (or the pseudogene TRBV3-2) and TRBJ2-3; possibly TRBD2 for D (5 bases). The germline V and J ends were trimmed by 3 bases and 5 bases, with 9 bases remaining between them. The CDR3 runs 13 residues. The germline V gene has CDR1 LGHDT and CDR2 YNNKEL (reference sequence).

This chain links TRBV19 with TRBJ2-1, with 14 bases fitting TRBD2. V trimming: 6 bases; J trimming: 6 bases; junction bases outside the gene matches: 4. The CDR3 loop spans 15 amino acids. The germline V gene has CDR1 LNHDA and CDR2 SQIVND (reference sequence). The DNA of the CDR3 is TGTGCCAGTAGGGGACTAGCGGGAGACCCCAATGAGCAGTTCTTC. Translation: CASRGLAGDPNEQFF.

CDR3 DNA: TGTGCCAGCAGCCAAGTAACCTACACAGGGGACACCGGGGAGCTGTTTTTT. Its translation is CASSQVTYTGDTGELFF. The gene calls are TRBV4-2 and TRBJ2-2; 7 positions agree with TRBD1. V lost 1 base, J lost 3 bases, and 8 bases stayed unmatched. Germline V CDR1 and CDR2: LGHNA, YNFKEQ. The CDR3 has 17 amino acids.

J is TRBJ1-2 and V is TRBV19; D is uncertain. The CDR3 runs 13 residues. V was cut by 7 bases and J by 6 bases, with 15 bases left in between. From germline, CDR1 is LNHDA and CDR2 SQIVND (reference sequence). CDR3: CASNSLNVDGYTF. DNA for the CDR3: TGTGCCAGTAACTCCCTTAATGTCGATGGCTACACCTTC.

The rearrangement joins TRBV4-2 to TRBJ2-5; 9 bases match TRBD1. The CDR3 is made up of 16 amino acids. CDR1 and CDR2 from the germline V gene are LGHNA and YNFKEQ. After removal of 4 bases from V and 5 bases from J, the junction contained 11 bases not matched to a gene. The CDR3 region is CASSPKQGAGGETQYF. In DNA, the CDR3 is TGTGCCAGCAGCCCTAAACAGGGGGCGGGCGGGGAGACCCAGTACTTC.

This clone has just a few counts. V is TRBV5-1 and J is TRBJ2-2; 7 nucleotides line up with TRBD1. The V gene's germline CDR1 is SGHRS and CDR2 YFSETQ. This CDR3 contains 15 residues. J gave up 0 bases and V 4 bases, and 3 bases lay outside the gene matches. The CDR3 loop is CASSTGTANTGELFF. CDR3 nucleotide sequence: TGCGCCAGCAGCACCGGGACAGCGAACACCGGGGAGCTGTTTTTT.

The chain employs TRBV6-6 and TRBJ1-1; 7 bases are shared with TRBD1. J was trimmed by 1 base and V by 1 base; bases with no gene match: 6. The CDR3 extends over 16 amino acids. The germline gives CDR1 MNHNY, CDR2 SVGAGI (reference sequence). CDR3 DNA: TGTGCCAGCAGTTACTGGAGGACAGGACAGAACACTGAAGCTTTCTTT. This sequence encodes CASSYWRTGQNTEAFF.

CDR3 bases: TGTGCCTGGAGAGGGCTAGCGAGGAATGAGCAGTTCTTC. This translates into CAWRGLARNEQFF. This chain connects TRBV30 to TRBJ2-1; the D gene is possibly TRBD2 (6 bases). The CDR3 spans 13 residues. CDR1 and CDR2 (germline): GTSNPN, SVGIG (reference sequence). Trimming removed 3 bases from V and 7 bases from J, with 13 bases in between.

This clone was detected only once. This chain's CDR3 is CASSSSGSSYNEQFF. The CDR3 DNA sequence: TGCGCCAGCAGTTCGAGCGGGAGCTCCTACAATGAGCAGTTCTTC. The rearrangement links TRBV10-1 to TRBJ2-1; 8 nucleotides align to TRBD2. Looked up from germline, CDR1 is WNHNN and CDR2 is SYGVQD (reference sequence). V was clipped by 5 bases and J by 0 bases; unmatched bases: 3. The CDR3 runs to 15 residues.